Included here is one T cell receptor (beta chain) sequence, with context. Its target is unknown. These data belong to a study of T cell responses to AZD1222 COVID-19 vaccine. Study-wide findings and caveats: Reportedly, nearly half of unique spike TCRs recognized epitopes outside B.1.351/B.1.1.7 mutations. Most donors were white British, females outnumbered males, and clonal diversity was possibly underestimated. CD4 TCRs covered the whole spike, strongest at regions 160-218 and 743-854.

Generated by immunoSEQ multiplex PCR, the TCRdb table keeps only in-frame clones and is missing some. The repertoire holds 200,000 or so clones, with over 80% as singletons. The CDR3 is made up of 12 amino acids. V dropped 3 bases and J dropped 5 bases, with 7 bases sitting between them. The chain joins TRBV12-3 or TRBV12-4 to TRBJ2-5; D call uncertain. The sequenced sample was peripheral blood, obtained on day 0 of AZD1222 vaccination. This receptor was obtained from an adult in good health. The CDR3 loop reads CASSFRLETQYF. The CDR3 nucleotides read TGTGCCAGCAGTTTTCGTTTGGAGACCCAGTACTTC.